This T cell receptor beta chain was identified in a study of CD8+ T cells in alopecia areata. Study background: Treated patients were given 5 to 10 mg oral tofacitinib twice daily.

Note on this clone: Its specificity is unknown.

Described treatment: oral pan-JAK inhibitor, 5-10 mg twice daily. Lesional scalp punch biopsies and peripheral blood came from alopecia areata patients. Sequencing relied on a cDNA template that was reverse transcribed from extracted RNA. The assay was immunoSEQ multiplex PCR, and TCRdb's table has in-frame clones only and misses some. Of over 150,000 clones detected, less than 80% appear once; the ten largest clones hold 11% to 15%. Study-level results: For patients receiving tofacitinib, scalp clonality and expanded CD8+ clones among the top 100 significantly decreased.

Germline loops: CDR1 KGHSH, CDR2 LQKENI. This CDR3 spans 13 amino acids. V was trimmed by 4 bases and J by 5 bases, leaving 12 bases between them. The sample in question was CD4+ T cells sorted from blood, obtained at week 24, from a patient treated with tofacitinib. The sequence was obtained from a human donor with alopecia areata. V usage is TRBV18 and J usage is TRBJ2-7, with D maybe TRBD1 (6 bases). CDR3 amino acids: CASSQVQGNEQYF. As DNA, the CDR3 is TGTGCCAGCTCACAAGTACAGGGCAACGAGCAGTACTTC.